A selection of T cell receptor beta chains follows, all from one sample in a study of shared clonotypes between healthy human individuals. Assay: immunoSEQ multiplex PCR; the TCRdb copy retains only in-frame clones and omits some. The data hold some 1,900,000 clones, with approximately 95% observed a single time. The sequencing sample was made of naive CD8+ T cells sorted from blood. These receptors all stem from a man younger than 30 in good health. The CDR3 runs from the conserved cysteine through the conserved F or W. The order of the fields is CDR3 length, V gene, J gene, clone size, D gene, CDR3 DNA, CDR3 protein. D genes are given only for firm matches. For some rows the clone size is stated as once, few or many, or as a class when expanded; others skip it.

15	TRBV4-1	TRBJ2-7	once	TRBD2	TGCGCCAGCAGCCACGGGACTAGCTCCCTCTACGAGCAGTACTTC	CASSHGTSSLYEQYF
15	TRBV4-1	TRBJ2-7	-	TRBD1	TGCGCCAGCAGCCAAGAGAGGACAGGGTTACACGAGCAGTACTTC	CASSQERTGLHEQYF
17	TRBV5-1	TRBJ2-7	-	TRBD2	TGCGCCAGCAGCTTGGAGCTAGGGCGGGAGGCCGCCTACGAGCAGTACTTC	CASSLELGREAAYEQYF
11	TRBV4-2	TRBJ2-4	once	-	TGTGCCAGCAGCCAAGGAATAAGAACCTACTTC	CASSQGIRTYF
15	TRBV5-6	TRBJ2-7	-	TRBD2	TGTGCCAGCAGCCCGACTAGCTGGAGCTCCTACGAGCAGTACTTC	CASSPTSWSSYEQYF
17	TRBV7-9	TRBJ1-3	-	-	TGTGCCAGCAGCCCGCGGTTCGGGACCCCCTCTGGAAACACCATATATTTT	CASSPRFGTPSGNTIYF
12	TRBV13	TRBJ2-7	-	TRBD2	TGTGCCAGCAGCCGGGAGGGAGCCGAGCAGTACTTC	CASSREGAEQYF
14	TRBV13	TRBJ2-7	-	-	TGTGCCAGCAGCCAAGACAGAGCCTCCTACGAGCAGTACTTC	CASSQDRASYEQYF
14	TRBV19	TRBJ2-7	-	-	TGTGCCAGTAGTATGGGGCTAGGCCCCTACGAGCAGTACTTC	CASSMGLGPYEQYF
16	TRBV27	TRBJ2-6	-	-	TGTGCCAGCAGTTTATGGGGACCCTCTGGGGCCAACGTCCTGACTTTC	CASSLWGPSGANVLTF
14	TRBV2	TRBJ2-7	-	TRBD2	TGTGCCAGCTACGGGACTAGCGGGCCCTACGAGCAGTACTTC	CASYGTSGPYEQYF
13	TRBV5-5	TRBJ2-7	-	-	TGTGCCAGCAGAGACGGGACTTCCTACGAGCAGTACTTC	CASRDGTSYEQYF
13	TRBV5-6	TRBJ2-5	-	-	TGTGCCAGCAGCCTCGACCCAGAAGAGACCCAGTACTTC	CASSLDPEETQYF
13	TRBV28	TRBJ1-2	-	-	TGTGCCAGCAGTTTTAACAATTACTATGGCTACACCTTC	CASSFNNYYGYTF
14	TRBV5-1	TRBJ2-7	-	-	TGCGCCAGCAGCTTGGAAGGGGAGGCCTACGAGCAGTACTTC	CASSLEGEAYEQYF
15	TRBV5-6	TRBJ2-6	-	-	TGTGCCAGCAGCTTGGTGCAGTCTGGGGCCAACGTCCTGACTTTC	CASSLVQSGANVLTF
15	TRBV7-6	TRBJ2-3	-	-	TGTGCCAGCAGCCTTATGGGGTTTCAAGCAGATACGCAGTATTTT	CASSLMGFQADTQYF
14	TRBV7-9	TRBJ2-1	-	-	TGTGCCAGCAGCTTCTCCTCTAGCCCGAATGAGCAGTTCTTC	CASSFSSSPNEQFF
13	TRBV6-1	TRBJ2-7	-	-	TGTGCCAGCAGTGCGAAGGTAACCTACGAGCAGTACTTC	CASSAKVTYEQYF
15	TRBV4-1	TRBJ1-5	few	TRBD1	TGCGCCAGCAGCCATTTGACAGGGGAAGATCAGCCCCAGCATTTT	CASSHLTGEDQPQHF
15	TRBV6-1	TRBJ2-5	-	-	TGTGCCACTCAACCCGGGCAAGCGTACCAAGAGACCCAGTACTTC	CATQPGQAYQETQYF
13	TRBV10-2	TRBJ2-3	-	-	TGCGCCAGCAGTGTCGGGGTCCCAGATACGCAGTATTTT	CASSVGVPDTQYF
14	TRBV5-6	TRBJ2-7	once	-	TGTGCCAGCAGCTTGAGGCAGGGGGGAGACGAGCAGTACTTC	CASSLRQGGDEQYF
14	TRBV4-3	TRBJ2-1	-	-	TGCGCCAGCAGCCAAGATCCCACCGGGAATGAGCAGTTCTTC	CASSQDPTGNEQFF
14	TRBV5-5	TRBJ1-3	-	-	TGTGCCAGCAGCTTGGGGGTCTCTGGAAACACCATATATTTT	CASSLGVSGNTIYF
15	TRBV11-2	TRBJ2-3	-	TRBD1	TGTGCCAGCAGCCCCACAGGGGGTAGCACAGATACGCAGTATTTT	CASSPTGGSTDTQYF